This is a list of T cell receptor beta chains from one sample in a study of human T cells and chemical hapten exposure. Each CDR3 protein is one row after TCRdb ran MiXCR on the RACE reads. Of roughly 120,000 distinct CDR3 sequences in the sample, about an eighth are singletons; the top ten hold 1.4%. Sequencing used whole blood, obtained in connection with sensitization to the hapten diphenylcyclopropenone (DPC). These receptors came from a woman aged 45-65 years with alopecia areata. Some clones in this sample may be carry-over from other donors' samples. Both conserved end residues are part of each CDR3. The order of the fields is J gene, V gene, D gene, clone size, CDR3 protein, CDR3 DNA. A D gene is named only where the DNA matches it firmly. A clone size is listed for some rows: how often the clone was seen (once, few, many), or a class if it is expanded.

J: TRBJ2-3; V: TRBV28; D: TRBD2; size: many; CDR3: CASTPLVGGTRRTDTQYF; DNA: TGTGCCAGCACCCCCTTAGTGGGAGGGACGAGGCGCACAGATACGCAGTATTTT
J: TRBJ2-5; V: TRBV7-2; D: -; size: few; CDR3: CASSSKRETQYF; DNA: TGTGCCAGCAGCTCGAAGCGAGAGACCCAGTACTTC
J: TRBJ2-4; V: TRBV3-1; D: -; size: few; CDR3: CASSQERGTNIQYF; DNA: TGTGCCAGCAGCCAAGAGAGGGGGACAAACATTCAGTACTTC
J: TRBJ1-6; V: TRBV28; D: -; size: few; CDR3: CASSSGSNSPLHF; DNA: TGTGCCAGCTCATCAGGGTCTAATTCACCCCTCCACTTT
J: TRBJ1-1; V: TRBV4-3; D: -; size: -; CDR3: CASSPGENTEAFF; DNA: TGCGCCAGCAGCCCAGGGGAGAACACTGAAGCTTTCTTT
J: TRBJ2-6; V: TRBV5-1; D: -; size: -; CDR3: CASSLNVPEGSGANVLTF; DNA: TGCGCCAGCAGCTTAAATGTACCAGAGGGCTCTGGGGCCAACGTCCTGACTTTC
J: TRBJ1-5; V: TRBV6-2/TRBV6-3; D: -; size: -; CDR3: CASSPGAGLLKYQPQHF; DNA: TGTGCCAGCAGCCCTGGGGCAGGGCTCCTAAAGTATCAGCCCCAGCATTTT
J: TRBJ2-3; V: TRBV20-1; D: TRBD2; size: -; CDR3: CSARDRLAGWSDTQYF; DNA: TGCAGTGCTAGAGATCGACTAGCGGGGTGGTCAGATACGCAGTATTTT
J: TRBJ1-1; V: TRBV12-3/TRBV12-4; D: -; size: many; CDR3: CASRRTPGFGTEAFF; DNA: TGTGCCAGCAGACGAACACCGGGCTTTGGGACTGAAGCTTTCTTT
J: TRBJ2-1; V: TRBV7-9; D: -; size: -; CDR3: CASRPRGIEQFF; DNA: TGTGCCAGCAGACCTAGGGGGATTGAGCAGTTCTTC
J: TRBJ2-3; V: TRBV19; D: TRBD2; size: few; CDR3: CASSMRSGRFTDTQYF; DNA: TGTGCCAGTAGTATGCGTAGCGGGAGGTTCACAGATACGCAGTATTTT
J: TRBJ1-2; V: TRBV29-1; D: TRBD1; size: few; CDR3: CSGFLTGSGELNYGYTF; DNA: TGCAGCGGATTTCTGACAGGGTCGGGGGAACTTAACTATGGCTACACCTTC
J: TRBJ1-2; V: TRBV25-1; D: -; size: many; CDR3: CASSESPPGAGYTF; DNA: TGTGCCAGCAGTGAATCCCCCCCGGGGGCTGGCTACACCTTC
J: TRBJ2-7; V: TRBV7-2; D: TRBD1; size: many; CDR3: CASSSGQAPYEQYF; DNA: TGTGCCAGCAGCTCGGGACAGGCACCCTACGAGCAGTACTTC
J: TRBJ2-7; V: TRBV7-9; D: TRBD1; size: many; CDR3: CASNRGQGNEQYF; DNA: TGTGCCAGCAACAGGGGGCAGGGAAACGAGCAGTACTTC
J: TRBJ2-3; V: TRBV12-3/TRBV12-4; D: -; size: -; CDR3: CASRIGSEDTQYF; DNA: TGTGCCAGCCGGATAGGGTCAGAAGATACGCAGTATTTT
J: TRBJ2-1; V: TRBV12-3/TRBV12-4; D: -; size: few; CDR3: CASSLNPQSYNEQFF; DNA: TGTGCCAGCAGTTTAAATCCCCAATCCTACAATGAGCAGTTCTTC
J: TRBJ1-2; V: TRBV19; D: TRBD1; size: -; CDR3: CASRDRGYDYGYTF; DNA: TGTGCCAGCCGGGACAGGGGCTACGACTATGGCTACACCTTC
J: TRBJ2-1; V: TRBV14; D: TRBD2; size: many; CDR3: CASSRTSGATYNEQFF; DNA: TGTGCCAGCAGCCGGACTAGCGGGGCCACCTACAATGAGCAGTTCTTC
J: TRBJ2-6; V: TRBV6-5; D: TRBD1; size: many; CDR3: CASSLRTGGSSGANVLTF; DNA: TGTGCCAGCAGCCTCCGGACAGGGGGCAGTTCTGGGGCCAACGTCCTGACTTTC
J: TRBJ2-1; V: TRBV28; D: TRBD2; size: few; CDR3: CASSPSGGGHNEQFF; DNA: TGTGCCAGCAGCCCGAGCGGGGGGGGCCACAATGAGCAGTTCTTC
J: TRBJ1-6; V: TRBV20-1; D: TRBD1; size: -; CDR3: CSAPMDRGNSPLHF; DNA: TGCAGTGCTCCGATGGACAGGGGTAATTCACCCCTCCACTTT
J: TRBJ1-2; V: TRBV12-3/TRBV12-4; D: TRBD1; size: many; CDR3: CASSLAGGTGAYGYTF; DNA: TGTGCCAGCAGTTTGGCTGGAGGGACAGGGGCCTATGGCTACACCTTC
J: TRBJ2-7; V: TRBV6-2/TRBV6-3; D: -; size: -; CDR3: CASSDASLEQYF; DNA: TGTGCCAGCAGCGACGCCAGCTTGGAGCAGTACTTC